These T cell receptor beta chains were read from a single sample in a study of blood T cells in healthy people across ages. TCRdb reanalysed the 5' RACE reads using MiXCR and keeps one entry per CDR3 protein. The sample lists over 950,000 distinct CDR3 sequences; approximately 38% were seen once. Input material: blood. The receptors were gathered from a man between 18 and 29 years old in good health. Both conserved end residues are part of each CDR3. D genes are given only for firm matches. The size field is filled for only some rows; it gives once, few, many or a size class.

few,13,.,TRBJ2-7,TRBV6-2/TRBV6-3,CASSYGGFYEQYF,TGTGCCAGCAGTTACGGGGGATTTTACGAGCAGTACTTC
.,14,TRBD2,TRBJ2-1,TRBV4-3,CASSQRGGANEQFF,TGCGCCAGCAGCCAACGCGGGGGGGCTAATGAGCAGTTCTTC
many,14,TRBD1,TRBJ2-6,TRBV20-1,CSAVDRAGANVLTF,TGCAGTGCCGTAGACAGGGCTGGGGCCAACGTCCTGACTTTC
once,14,TRBD1,TRBJ1-2,TRBV27,CASRLRGTDYGYTF,TGTGCCAGCAGATTAAGGGGGACAGACTATGGCTACACCTTC
.,14,.,TRBJ2-5,TRBV7-3,CASSITASQETQYF,TGTGCCAGCAGCATTACAGCATCCCAAGAGACCCAGTACTTC
.,21,.,TRBJ2-1,TRBV15,CATSRDRGTQEAVVLTYEQFF,TGTGCCACCAGCAGAGATCGTGGCACCCAAGAGGCCGTAGTGCTCACCTATGAGCAGTTCTTC
few,15,TRBD1,TRBJ2-1,TRBV7-9,CASSSGTGVGNEQFF,TGTGCCAGCAGCTCCGGGACAGGGGTTGGGAATGAGCAGTTCTTC
few,15,.,TRBJ1-5,TRBV20-1,CSARSAGTYGQPQHF,TGCAGTGCTAGATCGGCAGGAACATACGGTCAGCCCCAGCATTTT
few,13,.,TRBJ2-4,TRBV20-1,CSARDPAKNIQYF,TGCAGTGCTAGAGACCCGGCCAAAAACATTCAGTACTTC
few,17,.,TRBJ1-2,TRBV4-2,CASSPLMGADVDYGYTF,TGTGCCAGCAGCCCACTAATGGGGGCTGATGTAGACTATGGCTACACCTTC
.,14,TRBD1,TRBJ1-2,TRBV13,CASSRGTGRYGYTF,TGTGCCAGCAGCCGGGGGACAGGGCGCTATGGCTACACCTTC
.,15,.,TRBJ1-2,TRBV14,CASSPRGGGNYGYTF,TGTGCCAGCAGCCCCCGCGGGGGAGGAAACTATGGCTACACCTTC
.,14,.,TRBJ2-2,TRBV6-6,CASSLTRDAGELFF,TGTGCCAGCAGTTTGACCAGGGATGCCGGGGAGCTGTTTTTT
few,14,.,TRBJ2-1,TRBV6-2/TRBV6-3,CASSYTGSDNEQFF,TGTGCCAGCAGTTACACGGGTTCCGACAATGAGCAGTTCTTC
few,16,.,TRBJ1-1,TRBV7-8,CASSPRTVRGRAEAFF,TGTGCCAGCAGCCCGCGGACAGTCAGGGGTCGGGCTGAAGCTTTCTTT
.,18,TRBD2,TRBJ2-3,TRBV7-2,CASSPLGLAGAYTDTQYF,TGTGCCAGCAGCCCACTGGGACTAGCGGGGGCATACACAGATACGCAGTATTTT
.,13,.,TRBJ2-7,TRBV2,CASSVDSLYEQYF,TGTGCCAGCAGTGTGGACAGCCTCTACGAGCAGTACTTC
.,13,.,TRBJ1-1,TRBV27,CASSPSKGTEAFF,TGTGCCAGCAGTCCTTCAAAGGGCACTGAAGCTTTCTTT
few,12,.,TRBJ2-1,TRBV27,CASSFHWNEQFF,TGTGCCAGCAGTTTTCACTGGAATGAGCAGTTCTTC
.,13,.,TRBJ2-7,TRBV6-5,CASTRTEVYEQYF,TGTGCCAGCACGAGGACAGAGGTCTACGAGCAGTACTTC
.,14,TRBD1,TRBJ2-1,TRBV20-1,CSATNRGASQEQFF,TGCAGTGCCACCAACAGGGGAGCCTCTCAGGAGCAGTTCTTC